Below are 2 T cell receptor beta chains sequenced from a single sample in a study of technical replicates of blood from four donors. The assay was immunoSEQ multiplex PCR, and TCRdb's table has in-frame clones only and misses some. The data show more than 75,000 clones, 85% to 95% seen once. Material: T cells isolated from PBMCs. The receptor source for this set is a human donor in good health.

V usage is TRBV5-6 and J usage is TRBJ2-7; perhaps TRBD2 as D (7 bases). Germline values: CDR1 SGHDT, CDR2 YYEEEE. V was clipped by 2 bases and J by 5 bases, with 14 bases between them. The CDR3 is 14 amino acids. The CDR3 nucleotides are TGTGCCAGCAGCTTCCGGGGGGCTCGGAACGAGCAGTACTTC. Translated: CASSFRGARNEQYF.

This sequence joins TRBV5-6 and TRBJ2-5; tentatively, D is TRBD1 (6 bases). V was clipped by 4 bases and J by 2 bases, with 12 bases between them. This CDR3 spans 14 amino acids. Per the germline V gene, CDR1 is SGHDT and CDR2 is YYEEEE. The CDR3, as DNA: TGTGCCAGCAGCCAAACAGGGACGCAAGAGACCCAGTACTTC. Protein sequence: CASSQTGTQETQYF.